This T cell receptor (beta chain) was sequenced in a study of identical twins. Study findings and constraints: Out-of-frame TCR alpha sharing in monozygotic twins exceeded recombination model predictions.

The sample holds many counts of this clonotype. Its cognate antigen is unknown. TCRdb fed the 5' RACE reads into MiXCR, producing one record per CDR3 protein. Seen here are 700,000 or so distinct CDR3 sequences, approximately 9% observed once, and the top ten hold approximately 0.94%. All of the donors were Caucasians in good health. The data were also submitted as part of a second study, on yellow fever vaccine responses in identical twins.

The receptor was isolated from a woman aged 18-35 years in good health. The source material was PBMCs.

This CDR3 is CASSAGLAGGNEQFF. CDR3 nucleotides: TGTGCCAGCAGTGCGGGACTAGCGGGAGGCAATGAGCAGTTCTTC. The chain links TRBV2 to TRBJ2-1; 15 bases map to TRBD2. The J segment lost 6 bases and the V segment lost 4 bases, leaving 1 base of the junction unmatched. From germline, CDR1 is SNHLY and CDR2 FYNNEI. The length of the CDR3 is 15 residues.